What follows is one TCR beta chain and its context. Its cognate antigen is unknown. This specimen comes from a study of cytomegalovirus exposure and HLA in healthy donors. General study findings and limits: Researchers counted around 180 TCR beta chains as cytomegalovirus-associated.

CDR1 is SGHRS and CDR2 is YFSETQ in the germline V gene. CDR3 length equals 15 residues. V lost 0 bases, J lost 3 bases, and 9 bases lay in between. The PCR had 60 Vbeta and 13 Jbeta primers. Sequenced by immunoSEQ multiplex PCR; TCRdb stores in-frame clones only, minus some. This sample yields some 180,000 clones, of which about four fifths are seen a single time; approximately 2.1% belongs to the top ten. This sequence joins TRBV5-1 and TRBJ2-2; no clear D gene. The source of this sequence is a woman in her twenties or thirties in good health and CMV-seronegative. Source material: PBMCs. The CDR3 sequence is CASSLESPDTGELFF. The CDR3 DNA reads as TGCGCCAGCAGCTTGGAATCCCCGGACACCGGGGAGCTGTTTTTT.